The 18 T cell receptor beta chains given below trace back to one sample, sequenced in a study of tumor-infiltrating lymphocytes in primary liver carcinoma. Without any cell sorting, about 20-32 mg of bulk tissue yielded co-extracted RNA and DNA. Synthesis of TCR beta cDNA was carried out from about 0.55 ug total RNA with a constant-region primer. Generation of the TCR beta libraries relied on three nested multiplex PCR rounds using slightly modified ARM-PCR. TRBV1-TRBV30 forward primers paired with a C-beta reverse primer were used in the first two PCR rounds, which ran 9 to 10 cycles each. TCRdb re-called the multiplex PCR reads through MiXCR, storing one row per CDR3 protein. Of 90,000 to 150,000 distinct CDR3 sequences listed, less than 80% are singletons. The sample was liver tumor tissue from sampling region 1. Subset defined: tumor region T1, superior pole. All receptors derive from a woman in her sixties with primary liver carcinoma and hepatitis B virus infection.

On this clonotype itself: A read error may explain this, as a much larger clone is one base away. The chain joins TRBV12-3 or TRBV12-4 to TRBJ2-7; D possibly matches TRBD1 or TRBD2 (5 bases each). The CDR3 has 12 residues. In DNA, the CDR3 is TGTGCCAGCAGTTTCCCGGGGACCGAGATGGCGTTC. It specifies CASSFPGTEMAF.

Concerning this clonotype itself: A junction end diverges from the germline sequence, so it may reflect a read error. The chain joins TRBV7-3 to TRBJ2-6, with TRBD1 as a possible D gene (5 bases). The CDR3 runs 18 residues. Germline V gives CDR1 SGHTA, CDR2 FQGTGA. CDR3 residues: CASSLCGRNRLGANVLTF. DNA of the CDR3: TGTGCCAGCAGCTTATGTGGCAGAAATCGACTTGGGGCCAACGTCCTAACTTTC.

This clonotype was counted once. The J gene is TRBJ2-1, the V gene TRBV5-4, with TRBD2 identical over 9 bases. This CDR3 comprises 17 residues. With V trimmed by 4 bases and J by 0 bases, 8 bases remained unmatched. Germline-derived CDR1 and CDR2 are SGHNT and YYREEE (reference sequence). The CDR3 coding sequence is TGTGCCAGCAGCACCGGGACTAGCTGGAGCTCCTACAATGAGCAGTTCTTC. Its translation is CASSTGTSWSSYNEQFF.

On this clonotype itself: This may arise from a read error, as a much more abundant clone is one base away. This chain uses TRBV28 with TRBJ2-1; the match to TRBD2 covers 14 bases. CDR1 is MDHEN and CDR2 is SYDVKM in the germline V gene. CDR3 length: 15 residues. The CDR3: CACSLETSGRDEQFF. Written as DNA, the CDR3 is TGTGCCTGCAGTTTGGAGACTAGCGGGAGGGATGAGCAGTTCTTC.

In the case of this clonotype: This may stem from a read error, because a much larger clone lies one nucleotide away. CDR3: CAIRGDSYNGQFF. CDR3 nucleotides: TGTGCCATCAGGGGGGACTCCTACAATGGGCAGTTCTTC. The J gene is TRBJ2-1, the V gene TRBV10-3, with D possibly being TRBD2 (6 bases). The CDR3 extends over 13 amino acids. Per germline, CDR1 ENHRY and CDR2 SYGVKD.

A word on this clonotype: Given the absence of the conserved phenylalanine or tryptophan at the CDR3 end, a read error is likely. This chain connects TRBV4-2 to TRBJ2-1, with D possibly TRBD1 on 6 matching bases. The CDR3 has 14 amino acids. Germline V lookup: CDR1 LGHNA, CDR2 YNFKEQ. CDR3 DNA: TGTGTCAGCAGCCCTCGGTACAGGGTCAATGAGCAGTTCCTC. Amino acids: CVSSPRYRVNEQFL.

Here the CDR3 DNA reads TGCAGCGTTGTCCCGATACAGGGGTCTGGAAACACCATATATTTT. This gives the protein CSVVPIQGSGNTIYF. The chain couples TRBV29-1 to TRBJ1-3; 7 bases match TRBD1. Germline CDR1 SQVTM, CDR2 ANQGSEA. After removal of 4 bases from V and 1 base from J, the junction contained 7 bases not matched to a gene. There are 15 residues in the CDR3.

The genes are TRBV12-3 or TRBV12-4 and TRBJ2-5; TRBD2 agrees at 14 bases. The V gene end was trimmed by 7 bases and the J gene end by 5 bases; junction bases not matched to a gene: 15. The CDR3 is 18 residues long. The CDR3 spells CASTNRETSGRAWETQYF. In nucleotides, the CDR3 is TGTGCCAGCACTAACAGGGAGACTAGCGGGAGGGCCTGGGAGACCCAGTACTTC.

Worth noting for this clonotype: Its ends do not fully match the called genes, so a read error is possible. This sequence joins TRBV12-3 or TRBV12-4 and TRBJ2-7, with 9 bases that match TRBD1. This CDR3 is 17 amino acids long. The CDR3 loop reads CANSSKIGTGTSYEQYF. CDR3 DNA sequence: TGTGCCAACAGTTCTAAAATTGGGACAGGGACTTCCTACGAGCAGTACTTC.

Points on this clonotype: Its ends do not fully match the called genes, so a read error is possible. The chain joins TRBV4-1 to TRBJ2-7, with TRBD2 as a possible D gene (6 bases). The germline V gene encodes CDR1 MGHRA and CDR2 YSYEKL. CDR3 length equals 16 residues. This CDR3 reads CGSSQAFSGTGYEQYF. The CDR3 DNA is TGTGGCAGCAGCCAAGCCTTTAGCGGTACGGGTTACGAGCAGTACTTC.

In this sample, this clonotype turned up many times. The gene calls are TRBV29-1 and TRBJ2-5, with 10 bases that match TRBD1. The CDR3 is 13 residues long. CDR1 and CDR2 from the germline V gene are SQVTM and ANQGSEA. CDR3 DNA sequence: TGCAGTCACGACAGGGGGCTGCCAGAGACCCAGTACTTC. Translating it yields CSHDRGLPETQYF.

The CDR3: CDNSQDRAGARDTQYF. DNA for the CDR3: TGTGACAACAGCCAAGATAGGGCGGGAGCTAGGGATACGCAGTATTTT. V gene TRBV4-2 combines with J gene TRBJ2-3; 7 bases match TRBD2. CDR3 length: 16 amino acids. Germline values: CDR1 LGHNA, CDR2 YNFKEQ.

To note about this clonotype: The germline gene is not matched at one end of the junction; a read error may be the cause. The chain recombines TRBV11-3 with TRBJ2-7, with D hard to call. Germline V gene data show CDR1 as SGHNT and CDR2 as YENEEA. This CDR3 region has 14 residues. This chain's CDR3 is CASGLGPEYSEQYF. The CDR3 nucleotides are TGTGCCAGCGGCTTAGGACCAGAATACTCCGAGCAGTACTTC.

In this sample, this clonotype turned up many times. V and J are TRBV5-4 and TRBJ2-1; 7 positions agree with TRBD2. The V gene end was trimmed by 5 bases and the J gene end by 5 bases; junction bases not matched to a gene: 10. The CDR3 is 15 residues long. Germline V gene data show CDR1 as SGHNT and CDR2 as YYREEE (reference sequence). The chain's CDR3 is CASRPSGKGHNEQFF. Written as DNA, the CDR3 is TGTGCCAGCAGACCAAGCGGGAAAGGGCACAATGAGCAGTTCTTC.

This clonotype was seen a single time. Possible read error: a much larger clone is one base away. This chain joins TRBV12-5 and TRBJ2-1; 10 nucleotides agree with TRBD1. V lost 7 bases to trimming and J lost 4 bases; unmatched junction nucleotides: 10. Germline loops: CDR1 LGHNT, CDR2 FRNRAP. CDR3 size: 16 residues. The DNA for the CDR3 is TGTGCTAGTGCCCCGACAGGGGGCTCACGTTACAATGAGCAGTTCTTC. Translated: CASAPTGGSRYNEQFF.

As for this clonotype: Germline and junction disagree at one end, which may indicate a read error. J is TRBJ1-1 and V is TRBV11-1; 12 bases map to TRBD1. Germline loops: CDR1 SGHAT, CDR2 FQDESV (reference sequence). This CDR3 is built from 17 residues. The CDR3 bases are TGTGCCAGCGGCGCCGGGACAGGGGGCGGGTTGGGCACTGAAGCTTCCTTT. Translating it yields CASGAGTGGGLGTEASF.

This clonotype was counted a few times. Germline is not matched at one junction end, which may reflect a read error. CDR3 sequence (DNA): TGTGCCAGCAGCCCTGACGCCGGAGGGTTCTATGGCTACACATTC. Amino acid sequence: CASSPDAGGFYGYTF. V and J are TRBV7-3 and TRBJ1-2; D not certain. In germline, CDR1 is SGHTA, CDR2 FQGTGA. This CDR3 contains 15 residues.

Turning to this clonotype: A much bigger clone sits one base away, suggesting this may be a read error. J is TRBJ2-1 and V is TRBV10-3; 8 bases line up with TRBD2. CDR3 length: 15 amino acids. The J segment lost 7 bases and the V segment lost 3 bases, leaving 8 bases of the junction unmatched. Germline V gene sequence: CDR1 ENHRY, CDR2 SYGVKD. CDR3 residues: CAISDVGRAVNEQFF. As DNA, the CDR3 is TGTGCCATCAGTGACGTCGGGAGGGCTGTGAATGAGCAGTTCTTC.